This TCR beta chain comes out of a study of CD8+ T cells in alopecia areata. Across the study: Each of the treated patients was given oral tofacitinib, 5 to 10 mg twice daily, for moderate-to-severe alopecia areata.

Notes on the study in general: Mouse data revealed clearer TCR sharing than patient data did, a gap possibly tied to HLA. Many expanded lesional clones stayed in scalp and blood while on tofacitinib.

Indicated treatment: oral pan-JAK inhibitor, 5-10 mg twice daily. It was cDNA, reverse transcribed from extracted RNA, that served as the sequencing template. Here immunoSEQ multiplex PCR was the method, and the copy in TCRdb shows in-frame clones only, minus some. The sample has around 300,000 clones, 60% seen once. With regard to this clone: What it binds is unknown.

Trimming cost V 8 bases and J 2 bases, with 10 bases left between them. Germline values: CDR1 LNHDA, CDR2 SQIVND (reference sequence). This CDR3 spans 13 amino acids. The chain joins TRBV19 to TRBJ1-5, with D hard to call. The sequences come from CD4+ T cells sorted from blood, collected at roughly week 53, from a patient treated with tofacitinib. This sequence was found in a human donor with alopecia areata. CDR3 sequence (DNA): TGTGCCAGTCTCGGGCCGGGCAATCAGCCCCAGCATTTT. It specifies CASLGPGNQPQHF. Variable domain in full (rest from reference TRBV19 and TRBJ1-5): DGGITQSPKYLFRKEGQNVTLSCEQNLNHDAMYWYRQDPGQGLRLIYYSQIVNDFQKGDIAEGYSVSREKKESFPLTVTSAQKNPTAFYLCASLGPGNQPQHFGDGTRLSIL.